A selection of T cell receptor beta chains follows, all from one sample in a study of T cell repertoires in cytomegalovirus infection. One entry per CDR3 protein results from TCRdb running MiXCR on the reads. The sample shows around 550,000 distinct CDR3 sequences, approximately 25% of them seen only once. The sample taken for sequencing was PBMCs. Receptors originate from a human donor in good health (CMV status not recorded). Some clones in this sample may be carry-over from other donors' samples. CDR3s include the opening cysteine and the closing phenylalanine or tryptophan. A D gene is named only where the DNA matches it firmly. Clone size appears in some rows only: once, few, many, or a class for an expanded clone.

CDR3 DNA: TGTGCCAGCAGTGAAATCTGGTCGGACCAGCCCCAGCATTTT
CDR3 protein: CASSEIWSDQPQHF
clone size: NA
V gene: TRBV2
D gene: NA
J gene: TRBJ1-5

CDR3 DNA: TGTGCCAGTATCTCCAACACCGGCAATCAGCCCCAGCATTTT
CDR3 protein: CASISNTGNQPQHF
clone size: few
V gene: TRBV19
D gene: NA
J gene: TRBJ1-5

CDR3 DNA: TGTGCCAGCAGCACCCCGTTTAGCGGAAGAACAGATACGCAGTATTTT
CDR3 protein: CASSTPFSGRTDTQYF
clone size: NA
V gene: TRBV7-8
D gene: NA
J gene: TRBJ2-3

CDR3 DNA: TGCAGTGCTAGGGGACTAGCGGGGCATTGGGAGACCCAGTACTTC
CDR3 protein: CSARGLAGHWETQYF
clone size: NA
V gene: TRBV20-1
D gene: TRBD2
J gene: TRBJ2-5

CDR3 DNA: TGTGCCAGCAGTTACTCCCGACTAGCGGGAGGGCATTCAAATGAGCAGTTCTTC
CDR3 protein: CASSYSRLAGGHSNEQFF
clone size: NA
V gene: TRBV6-5
D gene: TRBD2
J gene: TRBJ2-1

CDR3 DNA: TGTGCCAGCAGCTTAGCTAGTACGGGAGGCCCACAGCAGTTCTTC
CDR3 protein: CASSLASTGGPQQFF
clone size: NA
V gene: TRBV11-2
D gene: TRBD2
J gene: TRBJ2-1

CDR3 DNA: TGTGCCAGCAGCCCTGGACCTTTACAGGGGTTCTTC
CDR3 protein: CASSPGPLQGFF
clone size: few
V gene: TRBV7-9
D gene: NA
J gene: TRBJ2-1

CDR3 DNA: TGTGCCAGCAGCCCCGGGACTATACCCGAGCAGTTCTTC
CDR3 protein: CASSPGTIPEQFF
clone size: NA
V gene: TRBV7-3
D gene: TRBD2
J gene: TRBJ2-1

CDR3 DNA: TGTGCCAGCAGCTTAGTCCCCGGGGCCAGCACAGATACGCAGTATTTT
CDR3 protein: CASSLVPGASTDTQYF
clone size: many
V gene: TRBV7-2
D gene: NA
J gene: TRBJ2-3

CDR3 DNA: TGTGCCATCAGTGACGGGGGAGTGGGAGAGACCCAGTACTTC
CDR3 protein: CAISDGGVGETQYF
clone size: few
V gene: TRBV10-3
D gene: NA
J gene: TRBJ2-5

CDR3 DNA: TGTGCCAGCAGCTTCTCCATCGGGGGGCTGGGTCGGTCCGAGCAGTACTTC
CDR3 protein: CASSFSIGGLGRSEQYF
clone size: NA
V gene: TRBV7-2
D gene: NA
J gene: TRBJ2-7

CDR3 DNA: TGTGCCAGCAGCTCGACTGGAGTAGGGGCAGATACGCAGTATTTT
CDR3 protein: CASSSTGVGADTQYF
clone size: many
V gene: TRBV7-3
D gene: NA
J gene: TRBJ2-3

CDR3 DNA: TGTGCTAGTGGTTTGGACCCCTTCTCAGATACGCAGTATTTT
CDR3 protein: CASGLDPFSDTQYF
clone size: few
V gene: TRBV12-5
D gene: NA
J gene: TRBJ2-3

CDR3 DNA: TGTGCCAGCAGCCAATCAGGGGTGTCCTACAATGAGCAGTTCTTC
CDR3 protein: CASSQSGVSYNEQFF
clone size: few
V gene: TRBV7-2
D gene: NA
J gene: TRBJ2-1

CDR3 DNA: TGCAGTGCTAGTTTTGTGGGCAATGAGCAGTTCTTC
CDR3 protein: CSASFVGNEQFF
clone size: few
V gene: TRBV20-1
D gene: NA
J gene: TRBJ2-1

CDR3 DNA: TGTGCCAGCAGTTCATTAGCGGGAGCCTTGTACTTC
CDR3 protein: CASSSLAGALYF
clone size: NA
V gene: TRBV6-1
D gene: TRBD2
J gene: TRBJ2-7

CDR3 DNA: TGTGCCAGCAGCTTAGAGAGGCGGCTGGTTCGGACCGGGGAGCTGTTTTTT
CDR3 protein: CASSLERRLVRTGELFF
clone size: NA
V gene: TRBV11-2
D gene: NA
J gene: TRBJ2-2

CDR3 DNA: TGTGCCACCATAGAACTAGCGTGGGTCGACAATGAGCAGTTCTTC
CDR3 protein: CATIELAWVDNEQFF
clone size: NA
V gene: TRBV25-1
D gene: TRBD2
J gene: TRBJ2-1

CDR3 DNA: TGTGCCAGCAGCTTAGGTCCAGGGGGCCCCTACAATGAGCAGTTCTTC
CDR3 protein: CASSLGPGGPYNEQFF
clone size: few
V gene: TRBV7-2
D gene: TRBD1
J gene: TRBJ2-1

CDR3 DNA: TGTGCCAGCAGTGAAGCGCCAAAGGGTAGCGGCTACACCTTC
CDR3 protein: CASSEAPKGSGYTF
clone size: NA
V gene: TRBV2
D gene: NA
J gene: TRBJ1-2

CDR3 DNA: TGCGCCAGCAGCCAAGATCGTTGGACTAGCGGGATAACTGAGCAGTTCTTC
CDR3 protein: CASSQDRWTSGITEQFF
clone size: NA
V gene: TRBV4-1
D gene: TRBD2
J gene: TRBJ2-1

CDR3 DNA: TGTGCCAGCAGTTACTCGGGCAGGAGGGACACTAGCACAGATACGCAGTATTTT
CDR3 protein: CASSYSGRRDTSTDTQYF
clone size: few
V gene: TRBV6-5
D gene: NA
J gene: TRBJ2-3

CDR3 DNA: TGTGCCAGCAGCGCTCGTAGGGACCGCCTTATCCATGAGCAGTTCTTC
CDR3 protein: CASSARRDRLIHEQFF
clone size: NA
V gene: TRBV7-8
D gene: NA
J gene: TRBJ2-1

CDR3 DNA: TGTGCCAGTACCAAACTAGCGGGGGGAAAAGATACGCAGTATTTT
CDR3 protein: CASTKLAGGKDTQYF
clone size: few
V gene: TRBV19
D gene: TRBD2
J gene: TRBJ2-3

CDR3 DNA: TGTGCCAGCAGTTACTCGACGACAGGGAGGTATGGCTACACCTTC
CDR3 protein: CASSYSTTGRYGYTF
clone size: few
V gene: TRBV6-5
D gene: TRBD1
J gene: TRBJ1-2

CDR3 DNA: TGCAGCGTTACCCGACTAGCAACTAGCACAGATACGCAGTATTTT
CDR3 protein: CSVTRLATSTDTQYF
clone size: NA
V gene: TRBV29-1
D gene: TRBD2
J gene: TRBJ2-3

CDR3 DNA: TGTGCCAGCACTTTGAACGGGAGCGCCGATACGCAGTATTTT
CDR3 protein: CASTLNGSADTQYF
clone size: NA
V gene: TRBV6-2/TRBV6-3
D gene: NA
J gene: TRBJ2-3

CDR3 DNA: TGTGCCAGCAGCTCGGGACAGGCCATGGATACGCAGTATTTT
CDR3 protein: CASSSGQAMDTQYF
clone size: NA
V gene: TRBV5-5
D gene: TRBD1
J gene: TRBJ2-3

CDR3 DNA: TGTGCCAGCAGACGTAGGACAGGGGGCAGGGAGCAGTACTTC
CDR3 protein: CASRRRTGGREQYF
clone size: NA
V gene: TRBV28
D gene: TRBD1
J gene: TRBJ2-7

CDR3 DNA: TGTGCCAGCAGCTTAAAACTAGGACAGGGGTATGGCTACACCTTC
CDR3 protein: CASSLKLGQGYGYTF
clone size: NA
V gene: TRBV7-3
D gene: TRBD1
J gene: TRBJ1-2

CDR3 DNA: TGTGCCAGCAAAGAAATCGCTGAGACCCAGTACTTC
CDR3 protein: CASKEIAETQYF
clone size: NA
V gene: TRBV6-6
D gene: NA
J gene: TRBJ2-5

CDR3 DNA: TGCGCCAGCAGCCAAGCCCAGGGGGACTATGGCTACACCTTC
CDR3 protein: CASSQAQGDYGYTF
clone size: few
V gene: TRBV4-1
D gene: TRBD1
J gene: TRBJ1-2

CDR3 DNA: TGTGCCAGCAGCCGCCTCTGGGGAGGGAATCAGCCCCAGCATTTT
CDR3 protein: CASSRLWGGNQPQHF
clone size: NA
V gene: TRBV7-8
D gene: NA
J gene: TRBJ1-5

CDR3 DNA: TGTGCCAGTACCGGACAGGGTGGTGTAAAGACCCAGTACTTC
CDR3 protein: CASTGQGGVKTQYF
clone size: few
V gene: TRBV19
D gene: TRBD1
J gene: TRBJ2-5

CDR3 DNA: TGTGCCAGCAGTTACCTAGGACTAGCGGGGGAAAATGAGCAGTTCTTC
CDR3 protein: CASSYLGLAGENEQFF
clone size: few
V gene: TRBV6-2/TRBV6-3
D gene: TRBD2
J gene: TRBJ2-1

CDR3 DNA: TGTGCCAGCAGCCAAGGCCGCCTAGCGGAACCTCTGTCCGAGCAGTACTTC
CDR3 protein: CASSQGRLAEPLSEQYF
clone size: few
V gene: TRBV14
D gene: TRBD2
J gene: TRBJ2-7

CDR3 DNA: TGTGCCAGCAGCTTGGGTGTTGCGGGGATCGGAACTAATGAAAAACTGTTTTTT
CDR3 protein: CASSLGVAGIGTNEKLFF
clone size: NA
V gene: TRBV5-8
D gene: NA
J gene: TRBJ1-4

CDR3 DNA: TGTGCCAGCAGCTTAGGGGTGGAGGAGCAGTACTTC
CDR3 protein: CASSLGVEEQYF
clone size: few
V gene: TRBV7-2
D gene: NA
J gene: TRBJ2-7

CDR3 DNA: TGTGCCAGCTCACCCACAGGGGGCCCGACCGCCTACGAGCAGTACTTC
CDR3 protein: CASSPTGGPTAYEQYF
clone size: NA
V gene: TRBV18
D gene: TRBD1
J gene: TRBJ2-7

CDR3 DNA: TGCAGTGCTAGAGCAACCCCGACCGGGGAGCTGTTTTTT
CDR3 protein: CSARATPTGELFF
clone size: NA
V gene: TRBV20-1
D gene: NA
J gene: TRBJ2-2

CDR3 DNA: TGCAGCGTTGAAGAGACAGGTCTATCTGAAAAACTGTTTTTT
CDR3 protein: CSVEETGLSEKLFF
clone size: NA
V gene: TRBV29-1
D gene: NA
J gene: TRBJ1-4

CDR3 DNA: TGTGCCAGCAGTGCTAGCGGGAGCCGTGAGCAGTTCTTC
CDR3 protein: CASSASGSREQFF
clone size: NA
V gene: TRBV2
D gene: TRBD2
J gene: TRBJ2-1

CDR3 DNA: TGTGCCAGCAGCCCGACGAGGGGAGCAGATACGCAGTATTTT
CDR3 protein: CASSPTRGADTQYF
clone size: NA
V gene: TRBV11-3
D gene: NA
J gene: TRBJ2-3

CDR3 DNA: TGTGCCAGCAGTGAATTTGGGACTAGCGTCAATGAGCAGTTTTTC
CDR3 protein: CASSEFGTSVNEQFF
clone size: NA
V gene: TRBV2
D gene: TRBD2
J gene: TRBJ2-1

CDR3 DNA: TGTGCCAGCAGTGAAGCGCTTAAGGTTAGCATTCAGTACTTC
CDR3 protein: CASSEALKVSIQYF
clone size: few
V gene: TRBV6-1
D gene: NA
J gene: TRBJ2-4

CDR3 DNA: TGTGCCAGCGAACTCCAGGGGGCCTATGAAAAACTGTTTTTT
CDR3 protein: CASELQGAYEKLFF
clone size: NA
V gene: TRBV7-9
D gene: TRBD1
J gene: TRBJ1-4

CDR3 DNA: TGCAGTGCACACCCGGGAAGAACAAGCGGTCAGCCCCAGCATTTT
CDR3 protein: CSAHPGRTSGQPQHF
clone size: few
V gene: TRBV20-1
D gene: NA
J gene: TRBJ1-5

CDR3 DNA: TGTGCCAGCAGCTTAGATTATGGGGAGACTGAAGCTTTCTTT
CDR3 protein: CASSLDYGETEAFF
clone size: NA
V gene: TRBV11-3
D gene: NA
J gene: TRBJ1-1

CDR3 DNA: TGCGGCGGTGGACAGGCCGGGGAGCTGTTTTTT
CDR3 protein: CGGGQAGELFF
clone size: NA
V gene: TRBV29-1
D gene: TRBD1
J gene: TRBJ2-2

CDR3 DNA: TGCGCCAGCAGCCAAGACTCCCTAATCACCCTCTACAATGAGCAGTTCTTC
CDR3 protein: CASSQDSLITLYNEQFF
clone size: few
V gene: TRBV4-3
D gene: NA
J gene: TRBJ2-1

CDR3 DNA: TGTGCCAGCAGCCAACTCCCGGGGTCGAGAACCTACGAGCAGTACTTC
CDR3 protein: CASSQLPGSRTYEQYF
clone size: NA
V gene: TRBV4-2
D gene: NA
J gene: TRBJ2-7

CDR3 DNA: TGTGCCAGTCGACTAGCGGGAGAGTCCGGGGAGCTGTTTTTT
CDR3 protein: CASRLAGESGELFF
clone size: few
V gene: TRBV28
D gene: TRBD2
J gene: TRBJ2-2

CDR3 DNA: TGCAGCTCCACCCAGGGTCCTTGGGACGAGCAGTACTTC
CDR3 protein: CSSTQGPWDEQYF
clone size: NA
V gene: TRBV29-1
D gene: NA
J gene: TRBJ2-7

CDR3 DNA: TGTGCCAGCAGCCGGGACAGGGACACGAAAACTTTCTTT
CDR3 protein: CASSRDRDTKTFF
clone size: many
V gene: TRBV7-2
D gene: TRBD1
J gene: TRBJ1-1

CDR3 DNA: TGTGCCAGCAGCTACCGCGGGACTAGCGGGAATAAAAACATTCAGTACTTC
CDR3 protein: CASSYRGTSGNKNIQYF
clone size: NA
V gene: TRBV28
D gene: TRBD2
J gene: TRBJ2-4